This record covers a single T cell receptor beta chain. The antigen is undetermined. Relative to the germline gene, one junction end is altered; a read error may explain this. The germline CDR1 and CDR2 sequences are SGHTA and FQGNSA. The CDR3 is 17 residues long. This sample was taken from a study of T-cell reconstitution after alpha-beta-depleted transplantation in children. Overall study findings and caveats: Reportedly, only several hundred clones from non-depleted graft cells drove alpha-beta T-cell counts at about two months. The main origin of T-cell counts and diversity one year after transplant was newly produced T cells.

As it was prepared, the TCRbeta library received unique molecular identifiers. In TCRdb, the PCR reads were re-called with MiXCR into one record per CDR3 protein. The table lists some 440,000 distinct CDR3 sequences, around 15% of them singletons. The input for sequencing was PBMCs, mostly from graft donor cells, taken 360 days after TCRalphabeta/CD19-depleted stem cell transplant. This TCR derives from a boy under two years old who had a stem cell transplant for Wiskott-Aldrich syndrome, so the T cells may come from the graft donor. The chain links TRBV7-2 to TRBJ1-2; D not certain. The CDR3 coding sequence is TGTGCCAGCAGCTTAAGGACGGCCAGCCAGACTAACTATGGGTACACCTTC. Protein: CASSLRTASQTNYGYTF.